The present entry profiles one T cell receptor (beta chain) with its context. The V end lost 6 bases, the J end lost 5 bases, and 11 bases lay between the germline ends. The CDR3 is 12 residues long. Germline values: CDR1 LNHDA, CDR2 SQIVND (reference sequence). This entry is derived from a study of early T cells in non-severe SARS-CoV-2 infection. Unique molecular identifiers were affixed to single, distinct cDNA molecules. TCRdb re-analysed the 5' RACE reads in MiXCR, keeping a single row per CDR3 protein. This table has tens of thousands of distinct CDR3 sequences, 6% to 8% appearing once. This sequence was found in an adult who was a healthcare worker with PCR-confirmed SARS-CoV-2 infection or an uninfected control (not recorded which). This chain uses TRBV19 with TRBJ2-7; D is perhaps TRBD2 (6 bases). The sequences come from whole blood, collected at baseline. CDR3 residues: CASRGGLNEQYF. CDR3 DNA sequence: TGTGCCAGTAGGGGGGGATTGAACGAGCAGTACTTC.